This T cell receptor (beta chain) came from a study of CD8+ T cells in alopecia areata. Study details: A regimen of oral tofacitinib, 5 to 10 mg twice daily, was given to treated patients. Dosing with tofacitinib proceeded for 6 to 18 months, followed by 6 months off drug.

RNA extraction was followed by reverse transcription into cDNA, which acted as the sequencing template. The data were produced by immunoSEQ multiplex PCR, yet TCRdb's version contains in-frame clones alone and is incomplete. The sample gives 90,000 to 120,000 clones, roughly 89% of which show up once; around 25% is in the top ten. Treatment in this sample: oral pan-JAK inhibitor, 5-10 mg twice daily. Peripheral blood and lesional scalp punch biopsies were taken from alopecia areata patients. The V end was cut by 0 bases, the J end by 5 bases, with 15 bases between. CDR3 length: 15 amino acids. Germline CDR1 SGDLS, CDR2 YYNGEE.

The sequencing used CD8+ T cells sorted from blood, collected at week 24, from a patient treated with tofacitinib. The TCR originated in a human donor with alopecia areata. The J gene is TRBJ2-7, the V gene TRBV9; D is perhaps TRBD1 (7 bases). The CDR3 region has the DNA TGTGCCAGCAGCGTAGAGGAGGGGGCAGGCCACGAGCAGTACTTC. Residues: CASSVEEGAGHEQYF.